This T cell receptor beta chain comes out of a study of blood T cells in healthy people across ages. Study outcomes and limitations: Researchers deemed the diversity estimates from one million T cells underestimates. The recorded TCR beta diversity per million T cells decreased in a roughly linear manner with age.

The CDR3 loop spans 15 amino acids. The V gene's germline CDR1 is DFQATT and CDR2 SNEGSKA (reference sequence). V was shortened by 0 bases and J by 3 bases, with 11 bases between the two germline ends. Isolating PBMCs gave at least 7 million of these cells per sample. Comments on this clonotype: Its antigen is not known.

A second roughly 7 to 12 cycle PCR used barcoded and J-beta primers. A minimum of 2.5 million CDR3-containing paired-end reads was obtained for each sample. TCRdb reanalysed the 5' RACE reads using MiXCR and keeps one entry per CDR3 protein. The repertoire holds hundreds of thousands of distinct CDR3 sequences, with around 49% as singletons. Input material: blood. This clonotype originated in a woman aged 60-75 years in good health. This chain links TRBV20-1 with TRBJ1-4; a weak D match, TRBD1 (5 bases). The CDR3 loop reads CSARDSGGSNEKLFF. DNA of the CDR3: TGCAGTGCTAGAGACAGCGGGGGGTCTAATGAAAAACTGTTTTTT.